This T cell receptor beta chain was obtained from a study of T-cell memory formation after mild COVID-19. Study-level points and caveats: There was a balanced CD4/CD8 profile in clones contracting day 15 to 85, and later expanders leaned CD4+. The appearance of some responding clones in pre-infection memory suggested that cross-reactive memory joined.

TCRdb independently ran MiXCR on the 5' RACE reads; one entry per CDR3 protein. The sample lists some 270,000 distinct CDR3 sequences, about 16% seen once, with under 2.5% in the top ten. There are a few counts of this clonotype. Its specificity is not known. In germline, CDR1 is LNHDA, CDR2 SQIVND (reference sequence). J gave up 6 bases and V 5 bases, and 7 bases lay outside the gene matches. The CDR3 is made up of 15 amino acids. This receptor was taken from an adult woman who had mild COVID-19 (a few samples of this study predate the infection). Cell type and time point are not known. The sample comprised PBMCs or a T cell subset sorted from them (not recorded which). The chain joins TRBV19 to TRBJ2-4; the match to TRBD2 covers 10 bases. CDR3 residues: CASSRSSGRGNIQYF. CDR3 coding DNA: TGTGCCAGTAGTCGCTCTAGCGGGAGAGGAAACATTCAGTACTTC.